This note documents a single T cell receptor (beta chain) sequence. This sample stems from a study of identifying expanded T cells in peripheral blood. TCRdb keeps only in-frame clones here, not all; method: immunoSEQ multiplex PCR. The repertoire holds around 56,000 clones, over 75% seen once, with roughly 15% in the top ten. With V trimmed by 4 bases and J by 7 bases, 16 bases remained unmatched. This CDR3 has 17 residues. The germline gives CDR1 MGHDK, CDR2 SYGVNS. The TCR originated in a person aged 18 to 75 in good health. Sequencing was carried out using blood. This rearrangement joins TRBV25-1 to TRBJ2-1; 7 bases fit TRBD2. This CDR3 is CASSVSGLPGIWNEQFF. The DNA of the CDR3 is TGTGCCAGCAGTGTATCGGGACTACCCGGGATATGGAATGAGCAGTTCTTC.